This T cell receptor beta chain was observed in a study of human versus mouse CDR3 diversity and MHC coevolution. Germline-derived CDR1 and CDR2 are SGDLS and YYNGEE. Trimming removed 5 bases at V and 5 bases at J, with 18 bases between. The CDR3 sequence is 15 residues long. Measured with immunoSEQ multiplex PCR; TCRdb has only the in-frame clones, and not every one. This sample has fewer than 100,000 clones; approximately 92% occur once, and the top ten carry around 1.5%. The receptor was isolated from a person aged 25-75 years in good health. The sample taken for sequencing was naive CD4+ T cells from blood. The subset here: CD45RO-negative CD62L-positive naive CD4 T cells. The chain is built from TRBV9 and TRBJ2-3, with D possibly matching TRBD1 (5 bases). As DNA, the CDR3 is TGTGCCAGCAGTGGAGTTCGAAGGGGTTTAGATACGCAGTATTTT. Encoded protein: CASSGVRRGLDTQYF.